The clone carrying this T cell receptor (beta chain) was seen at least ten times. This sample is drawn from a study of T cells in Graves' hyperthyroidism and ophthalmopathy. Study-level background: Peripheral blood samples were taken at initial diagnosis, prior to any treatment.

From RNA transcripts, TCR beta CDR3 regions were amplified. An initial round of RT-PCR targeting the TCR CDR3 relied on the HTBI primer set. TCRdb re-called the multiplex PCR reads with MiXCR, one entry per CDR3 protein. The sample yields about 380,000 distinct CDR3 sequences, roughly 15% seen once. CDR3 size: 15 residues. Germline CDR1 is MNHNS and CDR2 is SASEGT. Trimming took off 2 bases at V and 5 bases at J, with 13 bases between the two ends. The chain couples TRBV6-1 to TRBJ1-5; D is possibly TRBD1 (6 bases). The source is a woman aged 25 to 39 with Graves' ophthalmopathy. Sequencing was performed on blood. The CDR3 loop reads CASSELWGRDQPQHF. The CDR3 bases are TGTGCCAGCAGTGAACTTTGGGGGCGAGATCAGCCCCAGCATTTT.